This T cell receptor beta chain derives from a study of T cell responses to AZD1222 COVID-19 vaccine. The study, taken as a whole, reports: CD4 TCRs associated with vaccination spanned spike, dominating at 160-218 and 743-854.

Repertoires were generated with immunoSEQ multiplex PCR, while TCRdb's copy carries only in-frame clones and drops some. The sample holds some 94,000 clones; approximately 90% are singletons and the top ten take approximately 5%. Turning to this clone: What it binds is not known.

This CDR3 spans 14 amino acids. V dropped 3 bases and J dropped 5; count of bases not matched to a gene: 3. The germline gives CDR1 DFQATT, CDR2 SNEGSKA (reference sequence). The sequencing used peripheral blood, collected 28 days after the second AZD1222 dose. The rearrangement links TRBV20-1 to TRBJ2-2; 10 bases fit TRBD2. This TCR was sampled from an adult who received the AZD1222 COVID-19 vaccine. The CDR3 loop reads CSASHSGGTGELFF. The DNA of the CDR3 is TGCAGTGCTAGTCATAGCGGGGGGACCGGGGAGCTGTTTTTT.